This TCR beta chain is from a study of T cell repertoires in cytomegalovirus infection (dated by TCRdb to about 2019). General notes on the study: Donor HLA type was relevant to the analysis, as public TCR beta signatures indicated carriage of CMV infection together with the matching HLA type. Paper-wide results and their limitations: Carriers of CMV infection plus the relevant HLA type were discriminated by the cumulative frequency of public TCR beta family members in the study cohort and in an independent roughly 340-donor cohort. The ex vivo response was dominated by HLA-C-restricted CMV-specific TCR beta clonotypes, which also provided the single most frequent clonotype in two of eight donors.

The run used an Illumina HiSeq 1500. Using fastp at Q25 and MiXCR, TCRdb reprocessed the public reads and kept productive beta chains. Every distinct CDR3 protein forms one entry, paired with its most common genes and DNA. Across this sample there are about 680,000 distinct CDR3 sequences, with about 24% seen only once. The ten largest make up less than 9.5% of the sample. This clonotype was observed at least ten times. Its target antigen remains unknown. Within one base of it there is no much larger clone, and no base qualities were kept. Trimmed from V: 0 bases; trimmed from J: 13 bases; junction bases lacking a gene match: 3. There are 12 amino acids in the CDR3, from cysteine to phenylalanine inclusive. Only the CDR3 portion is preserved as DNA: 36 bases, with reading frame beginning at the first base. CDR1 and CDR2, per the germline V gene, are SNHLY and FYNNEI.

The sample comprised CD8+ T cells from PBMCs. The chain couples TRBV2 to TRBJ2-1; 7 central nucleotides agree with TRBD2. The sequence derives from a human donor in good health (CMV status not recorded). Some clones in this sample may be carry-over from other donors' samples. The nucleotides read TGTGCCAGCAGTGAAGCGGTGGGACTACAGTTCTTC. This translates into CASSEAVGLQFF.